The 31 T cell receptor beta chains given below trace back to one sample, sequenced in a study of blood T cell repertoires in COVID-19. Libraries were prepared by immunoSEQ multiplex PCR; TCRdb keeps only in-frame clonotypes and omits some of them. The sample has about 52,000 clones; around 92% are singletons. The specimen was peripheral blood. These receptors came from an elderly man with active or convalescent COVID-19.

The chain couples TRBV6-5 to TRBJ1-1; the D is unclear. V shed 6 bases and J shed 0 bases, with 11 bases lying between them. From germline, CDR1 is MNHEY and CDR2 SVGAGI. CDR3 size: 14 residues. DNA for the CDR3: TGTGCCAGCAGGCCTTGGGAGCTGAACACTGAAGCTTTCTTT. Encoded protein: CASRPWELNTEAFF.

The DNA of the CDR3 is TGTGCCAGCAGCCAAGAGGGGCCGCAGACGAGAGGGGAGCTGTTTTTT. Encoded protein: CASSQEGPQTRGELFF. This chain links TRBV3-1 (or the pseudogene TRBV3-2) with TRBJ2-2; D may be TRBD1 (5 bases). This CDR3 region has 16 residues. The V gene's germline CDR1 is LGHDT and CDR2 YNNKEL (reference sequence). The V and J ends lost 0 bases and 8 bases respectively, with 16 bases between them.

The CDR3: CASSLASGSGYEQFF. CDR3 DNA: TGTGCCAGCAGCTTAGCTAGCGGGAGTGGCTATGAGCAGTTCTTC. The chain links TRBV7-2 to TRBJ2-1; 9 bases fit TRBD2. The CDR3 has 15 residues. From germline, CDR1 is SGHTA and CDR2 FQGNSA. Trimming removed 0 bases from V and 8 bases from J; junction bases left unmatched: 5. Full variable domain (rest looked up from reference TRBV7-2 and TRBJ2-1): GAGVSQSPSNKVTEKGKDVELRCDPISGHTALYWYRQSLGQGLEFLIYFQGNSAPDKSGLPSDRFSAERTGGSVSTLTIQRTQQEDSAVYLCASSLASGSGYEQFFGPGTRLTVL.

The chain combines TRBV7-2 with TRBJ2-1; a possible D gene is TRBD1 (5 bases). V was pared by 1 base and J by 6 bases, with 10 bases between. The CDR3 covers 14 residues. Germline CDR1 reads SGHTA; CDR2 reads FQGNSA. In nucleotides, the CDR3 is TGTGCCAGCAGCTTAGATCCAGGGTTCAATGAGCAGTTCTTC. Translated: CASSLDPGFNEQFF.

The chain couples TRBV7-6 to TRBJ2-7, with D possibly matching TRBD2 (7 bases). In germline, CDR1 is SGHVS, CDR2 FNYEAQ. The CDR3 extends over 17 amino acids. V was clipped by 5 bases and J by 0 bases, with 20 bases between them. CDR3 loop: CASSRTGGGLSSYEQYF. The CDR3 nucleotides are TGTGCCAGCAGCCGGACGGGGGGCGGCCTATCCTCCTACGAGCAGTACTTC.

V and J are TRBV5-1 and TRBJ2-7; 10 nucleotides line up with TRBD1. Germline values: CDR1 SGHRS, CDR2 YFSETQ. After removal of 4 bases from V and 3 bases from J, the junction contained 13 bases not matched to a gene. The CDR3 length is 17 residues. The CDR3 reads CASSTRTGGLAVYEQYF. The CDR3 bases are TGCGCCAGCAGCACTAGGACAGGGGGTCTGGCAGTCTACGAGCAGTACTTC.

This clone was found a few times. V and J are TRBV5-1 and TRBJ1-5; weak D call: TRBD1 (6 bases). Trimming removed 3 bases at V and 6 bases at J, with 16 bases between. This CDR3 is built from 15 residues. CDR1 is SGHRS, CDR2 YFSETQ, per germline. The CDR3 is CASSSGPRGTQPQHF. The CDR3 coding sequence is TGCGCCAGCAGCTCCGGGCCGAGGGGGACTCAGCCCCAGCATTTT.

CDR3 in DNA: TGTGCCAGTAGTCCCCAGGGCAGGGGTTCTGGAAACACCATATATTTT. It is translated as CASSPQGRGSGNTIYF. This chain connects TRBV19 to TRBJ1-3; maybe TRBD1 (6 bases). The V end lost 5 bases, the J end lost 1 base, and 15 bases lay between the germline ends. The CDR3 is 16 residues long. The germline V gene has CDR1 LNHDA and CDR2 SQIVND (reference sequence).

The chain carries TRBV2 and TRBJ2-1, with 9 nucleotides matching TRBD1. Trimming at V came to 11 bases and at J to 7 bases, leaving 9 bases not matched to a gene. CDR1 and CDR2 (germline): SNHLY, FYNNEI. This CDR3 is built from 13 residues. CDR3 amino acids: CAGGGTGLNEQFF. The CDR3 DNA sequence: TGTGCCGGAGGGGGGACAGGGCTTAATGAGCAGTTCTTC.

This chain uses TRBV4-3 with TRBJ1-2; D remains unclear. The length of the CDR3 is 14 residues. Germline CDR1 and CDR2: LGHNA and YSLEER. Trimming removed 0 bases from V and 4 bases from J, with 9 bases in between. This chain's CDR3 is CASSQDQAAYGYTF. In nucleotides, the CDR3 is TGCGCCAGCAGCCAAGATCAGGCAGCCTATGGCTACACCTTC.

The chain is built from TRBV18 and TRBJ2-5, with TRBD2 identical over 7 bases. The CDR3 extends over 14 amino acids. V lost 0 bases, J lost 5 bases, and 3 bases stayed unmatched. The germline gives CDR1 KGHSH, CDR2 LQKENI. The DNA for the CDR3 is TGTGCCAGCTCACCACCGGGAGGGAGTGAGACCCAGTACTTC. It specifies CASSPPGGSETQYF.

This clone has a handful of counts. This rearrangement joins TRBV7-8 to TRBJ1-4; D uncertain. V lost 5 bases and J 4 bases, leaving 11 bases between the germline ends. Germline CDR1 and CDR2: SGHVS and FQNEAQ. This CDR3 has 14 amino acids. As DNA, the CDR3 is TGTGCCAGCAGCCCCCGGGAAGATAATGAAAAACTGTTTTTT. Its translation: CASSPREDNEKLFF.

This rearrangement joins TRBV27 to TRBJ2-1; 7 nucleotides line up with TRBD2. The CDR3 covers 15 residues. Germline CDR1 reads MNHEY; CDR2 reads SMNVEV (reference sequence). V lost 4 bases to trimming and J lost 9 bases; unmatched junction nucleotides: 12. CDR3 amino acids: CASSSHGLVSPEQFF. In nucleotides, the CDR3 is TGTGCCAGCAGTTCCCATGGACTAGTCTCCCCTGAGCAGTTCTTC.

This clone was seen once. The chain uses TRBV5-6 and TRBJ2-2, with 12 bases lining up with TRBD1. V trimming: 4 bases; J trimming: 4 bases; junction bases outside the gene matches: 2. Germline loops: CDR1 SGHDT, CDR2 YYEEEE. This CDR3 region has 15 residues. CDR3 sequence: CASSGTGGITGELFF. The CDR3 bases are TGTGCCAGCAGCGGGACAGGGGGCATCACCGGGGAGCTGTTTTTT. Drawing the rest from reference TRBV5-6 and TRBJ2-2, the complete variable domain is DAGVTQSPTHLIKTRGQQVTLRCSPKSGHDTVSWYQQALGQGPQFIFQYYEEEERQRGNFPDRFSGHQFPNYSSELNVNALLLGDSALYLCASSGTGGITGELFFGEGSRLTVL.

CDR3 region: CAISVEGSYEQYF. The CDR3 DNA follows: TGTGCCATCAGTGTCGAGGGAAGCTACGAGCAGTACTTC. This sequence joins TRBV10-3 and TRBJ2-7, with a weak D call TRBD2 (5 bases). Looked up from germline, CDR1 is ENHRY and CDR2 is SYGVKD. CDR3 size: 13 residues. V lost 4 bases and J 3 bases, leaving 10 bases between the germline ends.

This chain's CDR3 is CASSEGQGLNYGYTF. The CDR3 nucleotides read TGTGCCAGCAGTGAAGGTCAGGGTCTTAACTATGGCTACACCTTC. The J gene is TRBJ1-2, the V gene TRBV6-1; D is possibly TRBD1 (5 bases). Germline CDR1 is MNHNS and CDR2 is SASEGT. The CDR3 is made up of 15 amino acids. The V and J ends lost 1 base and 1 base respectively, with 10 bases between them.

This chain joins TRBV4-3 and TRBJ1-1; D not certain. The CDR3 loop spans 13 amino acids. V gave up 2 bases and J gave up 1 base, with 5 bases separating them. Germline values: CDR1 LGHNA, CDR2 YSLEER. The CDR3 here is CASSQTWNTEAFF. CDR3 in DNA: TGCGCCAGCAGCCAAACATGGAACACTGAAGCTTTCTTT.

This clone was counted between two and nine times. This chain connects TRBV19 to TRBJ2-1; 10 nucleotides agree with TRBD2. Unmatched junction bases numbered 10, after V lost 6 bases and J lost 8 bases. The germline CDR1 and CDR2 sequences are LNHDA and SQIVND (reference sequence). This CDR3 contains 15 residues. The CDR3 DNA reads as TGTGCCAGTAGCCCTCGGACTAGCGGATCATATGAGCAGTTCTTC. Its protein is CASSPRTSGSYEQFF. The entire variable domain, with the rest obtained from reference TRBV19 and TRBJ2-1, is as follows: DGGITQSPKYLFRKEGQNVTLSCEQNLNHDAMYWYRQDPGQGLRLIYYSQIVNDFQKGDIAEGYSVSREKKESFPLTVTSAQKNPTAFYLCASSPRTSGSYEQFFGPGTRLTVL.

J is TRBJ1-1 and V is TRBV2; D perhaps matches TRBD1 (5 bases). In germline, CDR1 is SNHLY, CDR2 FYNNEI. With 5 bases removed from V and 0 bases from J, the gap between germline ends came to 7 bases. This CDR3 spans 13 amino acids. CDR3 protein: CASSRQMNTEAFF. CDR3 bases: TGTGCCAGCAGTAGACAGATGAACACTGAAGCTTTCTTT.

This chain joins TRBV28 and TRBJ2-5; D is unresolved. Germline V gene sequence: CDR1 MDHEN, CDR2 SYDVKM. V dropped 5 bases and J dropped 2 bases, with 12 bases sitting between them. There are 14 residues in the CDR3. The DNA of the CDR3 is TGTGCCAGCAGTCCGCCCGGTTTGCAAGAGACCCAGTACTTC. Translating it yields CASSPPGLQETQYF.

In this sample, this clone turned up once. The chain has TRBV7-9 and TRBJ2-3; D unresolved. Trimming took 2 bases from V and 2 from J, leaving 8 bases between them. The CDR3 totals 14 residues. Germline V lookup: CDR1 SEHNR, CDR2 FQNEAQ (reference sequence). The CDR3 is CASSLNSNTDTQYF. CDR3 DNA: TGTGCCAGCAGCTTAAATTCCAACACAGATACGCAGTATTTT.

J is TRBJ1-6 and V is TRBV4-3, with D hard to call. The CDR3 contains 12 residues. The V gene lost 5 bases and the J gene lost 5 bases, with 4 bases spanning the gap. Per germline, CDR1 LGHNA and CDR2 YSLEER. CDR3: CASSGNNSPLHF. The DNA of the CDR3 is TGCGCCAGCAGCGGCAATAATTCACCCCTCCACTTT.

The rearrangement joins TRBV13 to TRBJ1-1, with 7 bases fitting TRBD1. Per the germline V gene, CDR1 is PRHDT and CDR2 is FYEKMQ (reference sequence). Losses at the gene ends were 0 bases for V and 7 bases for J; bases not matched to a gene: 5. The CDR3 consists of 14 residues. The CDR3 DNA reads TGTGCCAGCAGCTTAGGGGGCCGGACAGGTGAAGCTTTCTTT. This encodes CASSLGGRTGEAFF.

This clone appeared a single time. In the same sample, other DNA sequences code for this CDR3. This chain links TRBV15 with TRBJ2-7; 8 bases fit TRBD1. Germline CDR1 and CDR2: LNHNV and YYDKDF (reference sequence). J lost 4 bases, V lost 0 bases, and 2 bases had no gene match. This CDR3 has 14 amino acids. This CDR3 reads CATSRDRGRYEQYF. Written as DNA, the CDR3 is TGTGCCACCAGCAGAGACAGGGGGCGATACGAGCAGTACTTC.

The rearrangement joins TRBV7-3 to TRBJ1-2, with unresolved D. Trimming shortened V by 5 bases and J by 4 bases, and 26 bases separated the two germline ends. The CDR3 is 18 amino acids. Per the germline V gene, CDR1 is SGHTA and CDR2 is FQGTGA. CDR3 protein: CASSPKALDNLVRYGYTF. In nucleotides, the CDR3 is TGTGCCAGCAGCCCTAAAGCTCTCGACAATTTGGTGCGCTATGGCTACACCTTC.

This chain connects TRBV18 to TRBJ1-2, with a weak D call TRBD1 (6 bases). Germline V gives CDR1 KGHSH, CDR2 LQKENI. Trimming pared 2 bases from V and 6 bases from J, leaving 16 bases between. The CDR3 length is 15 residues. This CDR3 is CASSPSTGPLDGYTF. The CDR3 bases are TGTGCCAGCTCACCATCGACAGGACCCCTGGATGGCTACACCTTC.

The V and J genes are TRBV24-1 and TRBJ2-1, with TRBD2 as a possible D gene (6 bases). CDR3 length: 16 amino acids. Germline lookup yields CDR1 KGHDR and CDR2 SFDVKD. Trimming cost V 2 bases and J 6 bases, with 16 bases left between them. In DNA form, the CDR3 reads TGTGCCACCAGTGATTCGATACCGGGGGACCTCAATGAGCAGTTCTTC. Translation gives CATSDSIPGDLNEQFF.

The rearrangement links TRBV6-2 or TRBV6-3 to TRBJ2-5, with 9 bases matching TRBD1. This CDR3 is 16 amino acids long. CDR1 and CDR2 from the germline V gene are MNHEY and SVGEGT. The trim removed 4 bases at V and 1 base at J, leaving 7 bases unmatched. In DNA form, the CDR3 reads TGTGCCAGCAGTTCCCGGGGGACAGGGATCCAAGAGACCCAGTACTTC. Protein: CASSSRGTGIQETQYF.

The chain couples TRBV19 to TRBJ2-7; TRBD2 matches 10 bases. CDR1 and CDR2 from the germline V gene are LNHDA and SQIVND (reference sequence). Trimming at V came to 4 bases and at J to 2 bases, leaving 8 bases not matched to a gene. The CDR3 runs to 16 residues. The CDR3 loop reads CASSTTSSGSTYEQYF. CDR3 nucleotides: TGTGCCAGTAGTACAACCTCTAGCGGGAGTACCTACGAGCAGTACTTC. The full variable domain, its missing parts supplied by reference TRBV19 and TRBJ2-7, is DGGITQSPKYLFRKEGQNVTLSCEQNLNHDAMYWYRQDPGQGLRLIYYSQIVNDFQKGDIAEGYSVSREKKESFPLTVTSAQKNPTAFYLCASSTTSSGSTYEQYFGPGTRLTVT.

V and J are TRBV5-1 and TRBJ1-2; TRBD1 matches 9 bases. CDR3 length equals 18 residues. After removal of 1 base from V and 0 bases from J, the junction contained 10 bases not matched to a gene. The germline gives CDR1 SGHRS, CDR2 YFSETQ. CDR3 bases: TGCGCCAGCAGCTTGTACGGGACAGGGTTCCCCTCTAACTATGGCTACACCTTC. Translated, it gives CASSLYGTGFPSNYGYTF.

The chain links TRBV12-3 or TRBV12-4 to TRBJ2-7; TRBD1 matches 7 bases. V trimming: 3 bases; J trimming: 5 bases; junction bases outside the gene matches: 1. This CDR3 has 12 amino acids. The DNA for the CDR3 is TGTGCCAGCAGTTTGACAGGGAACGAGCAGTACTTC. Translation: CASSLTGNEQYF.